What follows describes a single T cell receptor beta chain. Method: immunoSEQ multiplex PCR; TCRdb's copy keeps in-frame clones and lacks some. Of about 2.3 million clones detected, 85% to 95% appear once; the ten largest clones hold about 0.41%. This entry is derived from a study of shared clonotypes between healthy human individuals. Looking at the study overall: A donor's plate count was three for CD4 naive and three for CD4 memory; CD8 naive had two and CD8 memory one.

The CDR3 totals 14 residues. Looked up from germline, CDR1 is SGHAT and CDR2 is FQNNGV. V trimming: 3 bases; J trimming: 3 bases; junction bases outside the gene matches: 4. The rearrangement links TRBV11-2 to TRBJ1-1; TRBD1 matches at 7 bases. The origin of this receptor is a young man in good health. Some clones in this sample may be carry-over from other donors' samples. The sequencing input was naive CD4+ T cells from PBMCs. The subset here: CD45RA+ positively selected. The CDR3: CASSLTGPYTEAFF. The DNA of the CDR3 is TGTGCCAGCAGCTTGACAGGGCCGTACACTGAAGCTTTCTTT.